This TCR beta chain came from a study of neurological immune-mediated disorders. Looking at the study overall: Relapsing-remitting patients made up about 90% of the roughly 35 multiple sclerosis patients, and secondary progressive patients made up 3.

This clonotype was detected ten times or more. As yet, its antigen is unknown. Unsorted libraries were prepared from 2 million PBMCs that had been stored at -80 C. J gave up 5 bases and V 5 bases, and 9 bases lay outside the gene matches. The CDR3 is 15 residues long. Germline values: CDR1 DFQATT, CDR2 SNEGSKA (reference sequence). Notes on the study in general: The multiple sclerosis repertoire cluster was not associated with any clinical or MRI feature.

As for the cDNA, it was generated by 5'RACE with 10-nucleotide random UMIs. TCRdb reprocessed the 5' RACE reads via MiXCR and lists one record per CDR3 protein. The sample has tens of thousands of distinct CDR3 sequences, about 4% seen once. The clonotype originates from a man aged 50 to 59 with multiple sclerosis. Sequencing input: PBMCs. This chain joins TRBV20-1 and TRBJ1-5, with 10 bases matching TRBD1. In DNA, the CDR3 is TGCAGTGCTCAGACAGGGGGCGGAATCGATCAGCCCCAGCATTTT. Translated, it gives CSAQTGGGIDQPQHF.